In this sample, the clone carrying this T cell receptor (beta chain) turned up many times. Through Arm-PCR of CDR3 regions and iRepertoire HTBI primers, TCR beta libraries were built. TCRdb re-called the multiplex PCR reads with MiXCR, one entry per CDR3 protein. The sample holds a few hundred thousand distinct CDR3 sequences, around 24% seen once. Time point reported: persistent/refractory GD, antithyroid drugs over 5 years with positive TRAb. Following extraction of RNA from PBMCs, that RNA was used to make the TCR library. V dropped 0 bases and J dropped 4 bases, with 10 bases sitting between them. CDR1 and CDR2 from the germline V gene are LNHNV and YYDKDF (reference sequence). CDR3 length: 16 residues. These data originate in a study of regulatory T cells in long-lasting Graves disease.

V gene TRBV15 combines with J gene TRBJ2-6; D is perhaps TRBD1 or TRBD2 (5 bases each). Here the sequenced sample was peripheral blood mononuclear cells (PBMCs), taken when the disease was refractory, from a patient treated with antithyroid drugs. This TCR derives from a female donor with Graves disease. CDR3 DNA: TGTGCCACCAGCAGAGATTGGGGGTCCGGGGCCAACGTCCTGACTTTC. Amino acids: CATSRDWGSGANVLTF. The complete variable domain, with remaining parts taken from reference TRBV15 and TRBJ2-6, reads DAMVIQNPRYQVTQFGKPVTLSCSQTLNHNVMYWYQQKSSQAPKLLFHYYDKDFNNEADTPDNFQSRRPNTSFCFLDIRSPGLGDTAMYLCATSRDWGSGANVLTFGAGSRLTVL.